Listed here are 8 T cell receptor beta chains from one sample, sequenced in a study of CXCR3-negative and CXCR3-positive naive CD8 T cells. These receptors are not linked to any known antigen. UMI labels and 5' RACE were used to prepare the TRB cDNA libraries. Reprocessing the 5' RACE reads, TCRdb reports a single entry for every CDR3 protein and omits DNA. The table lists 150,000 to 160,000 distinct CDR3 sequences. General study results and limits: Hydrophobicity was higher for TRB CDR3s found in CXCR3-positive naive cells than in CXCR3-negative naive cells.

Material: naive CXCR3+ CD8+ T cells from blood. Subset of the sample: CD45RO-CCR7+CD27+CD95- naive CD8+ T cells expressing CXCR3 (TNR3+). All receptors derive from a human donor in good health. Some clones in this sample may be carry-over from other donors' samples.

V is TRBV5-1 and J is TRBJ2-1. The CDR3 spans 11 residues. In germline, CDR1 is SGHRS, CDR2 YFSETQ. The CDR3 region is CASSLGVEQFF.

This chain connects TRBV12-3 or TRBV12-4 to TRBJ1-3; checking the TCRdb D call of TRBD1 is not possible without DNA. The CDR3 totals 17 residues. The CDR3 reads CASSFLDSYSSGNTIYF.

The V call is TRBV19, the J call TRBJ2-2; the D gene TCRdb calls, TRBD1, cannot be checked with no DNA. This CDR3 has 15 residues. The germline CDR1 and CDR2 sequences are LNHDA and SQIVND (reference sequence). The CDR3 here is CPSSKTVSNTGELFF.

The J gene is TRBJ2-1, the V gene TRBV3-1; the TCRdb call, TRBD1, lacks DNA for checking. Germline values: CDR1 LGHDT, CDR2 YNNKEL (reference sequence). CDR3 size: 15 residues. CDR3 protein: CASSHPGQGFGEQFF.

The rearrangement uses TRBV29-1 and TRBJ1-1; TCRdb returns TRBD1, unconfirmable since there is no DNA. Per germline, CDR1 SQVTM and CDR2 ANQGSEA. The CDR3 loop spans 15 amino acids. The CDR3 sequence is CSVLTGDRGDTEAFF.

The chain joins TRBV7-9 to TRBJ2-7; lacking DNA, the TRBD1 call made by TCRdb goes unchecked. In germline, CDR1 is SEHNR, CDR2 FQNEAQ (reference sequence). This CDR3 comprises 15 residues. CDR3: CASSQKDQGFYEQYF.

This rearrangement joins TRBV9 to TRBJ2-3; TCRdb indicates TRBD2, and absent DNA this call remains unverified. Germline CDR1 is SGDLS and CDR2 is YYNGEE. The CDR3 spans 16 residues. CDR3 sequence: CASSETTSGGTDTQYF.

The chain carries TRBV21-1 and TRBJ2-7. TRBV21-1 is termed a pseudogene. The CDR3 is 16 residues long. The CDR3 sequence is CASSKVARAFPYEQYF.